The 25 T cell receptor beta chains below were found in one sample sequenced in a study of blood T cell repertoires in COVID-19. The data were produced by immunoSEQ multiplex PCR, yet TCRdb's version contains in-frame clones alone and is incomplete. The data hold around 420,000 clones, with approximately 91% observed a single time. The sample comprised PBMCs or T cells enriched from blood (not recorded which). These receptors all stem from a woman aged 40 to 49 with acute COVID-19.

V gene TRBV5-6 combines with J gene TRBJ1-2; 7 nucleotides line up with TRBD1. The V gene's germline CDR1 is SGHDT and CDR2 YYEEEE. The CDR3 spans 14 residues. J gave up 2 bases and V 6 bases, and 7 bases lay outside the gene matches. CDR3 DNA: TGTGCCAGCAACCCTTTACAGGGGAACTATGGCTACACCTTC. Amino acids: CASNPLQGNYGYTF.

This clone was detected once. The chain is built from TRBV5-4 and TRBJ1-2; D is perhaps TRBD1 (5 bases). V dropped 1 base and J dropped 9 bases, with 16 bases sitting between them. The CDR3 extends over 14 amino acids. Germline CDR1 and CDR2: SGHNT and YYREEE (reference sequence). The CDR3 DNA reads TGTGCCAGCAGCTTGCCGGTAGCCCCAGGGAGCTACACCTTC. This gives the protein CASSLPVAPGSYTF.

This clone was seen a few times. V and J are TRBV27 and TRBJ1-2; TRBD1 might be the D (5 bases). Germline V gene sequence: CDR1 MNHEY, CDR2 SMNVEV (reference sequence). The V gene lost 5 bases and the J gene lost 2 bases, with 15 bases spanning the gap. The CDR3 runs 15 residues. CDR3 nucleotides: TGTGCCAGCAGTCCAAGCCCCCGGGGGAACTATGGCTACACCTTC. Translating it yields CASSPSPRGNYGYTF.

The V gene is TRBV5-1, the J gene TRBJ1-6; maybe TRBD1 (5 bases). The CDR3 spans 16 residues. V was clipped by 4 bases and J by 2 bases, with 13 bases between them. Germline CDR1 is SGHRS and CDR2 is YFSETQ. The CDR3 sequence is CASSDDGGTYNSPLHF. The CDR3 DNA is TGCGCCAGCAGCGACGACGGGGGAACCTATAATTCACCCCTCCACTTT.

This clone was detected only once. The chain combines TRBV27 with TRBJ2-1; D is unresolved. The CDR3 loop spans 13 amino acids. Germline CDR1 is MNHEY and CDR2 is SMNVEV (reference sequence). Trimming removed 7 bases at V and 4 bases at J, with 11 bases between. The CDR3 here is CASKSGDYNEQFF. CDR3 bases: TGTGCCAGCAAGTCAGGCGATTACAATGAGCAGTTCTTC.

The chain carries TRBV25-1 and TRBJ1-3; maybe TRBD1 (5 bases). V shed 10 bases and J shed 0 bases, with 13 bases lying between them. CDR3 length equals 14 residues. Germline V gene data show CDR1 as MGHDK and CDR2 as SYGVNS. The chain's CDR3 is CATQDTSSGNTIYF. The CDR3 bases are TGTGCCACCCAGGACACCTCCTCTGGAAACACCATATATTTT.

The V and J genes are TRBV27 and TRBJ2-1; TRBD2 matches 11 bases. CDR3 length equals 17 residues. The germline gives CDR1 MNHEY, CDR2 SMNVEV (reference sequence). J was trimmed by 7 bases and V by 3 bases; bases with no gene match: 11. As DNA, the CDR3 is TGTGCCAGCAGTTTTGATACCGGGACTAGCGGCACAAATGAGCAGTTCTTC. Its protein product is CASSFDTGTSGTNEQFF.

J is TRBJ2-3 and V is TRBV7-9; 9 bases align to TRBD1. J lost 4 bases, V lost 2 bases, and 4 bases had no gene match. Germline lookup yields CDR1 SEHNR and CDR2 FQNEAQ (reference sequence). The CDR3 length is 15 residues. CDR3 sequence (DNA): TGTGCCAGCAGCTTATTCGGGACAGGGCCAGATACGCAGTATTTT. This sequence encodes CASSLFGTGPDTQYF.

The V gene is TRBV3-1 (or the pseudogene TRBV3-2), the J gene TRBJ2-5; D gene ambiguous. The CDR3 length is 12 residues. The germline V and J ends were trimmed by 4 bases and 4 bases, with 7 bases remaining between them. Germline loops: CDR1 LGHDT, CDR2 YNNKEL (reference sequence). As DNA, the CDR3 is TGTGCCAGCAGCCCGTCGGGAGAGACCCAGTACTTC. It specifies CASSPSGETQYF.

The chain combines TRBV3-1 (or the pseudogene TRBV3-2) with TRBJ2-3; D gene uncertain. V lost 3 bases, J lost 8 bases, and 12 bases lay in between. The CDR3 spans 13 residues. Germline V gene lookup returns CDR1 LGHDT and CDR2 YNNKEL (reference sequence). Here the CDR3 reads CASSQSGVGTQYF. In DNA, the CDR3 is TGTGCCAGCAGCCAGTCGGGTGTGGGTACGCAGTATTTT.

This clone has a single count. This sample also contains other DNA sequences that code for the same CDR3. The V and J genes are TRBV9 and TRBJ1-5; maybe TRBD1 (6 bases). CDR3 length equals 14 residues. The germline CDR1 and CDR2 sequences are SGDLS and YYNGEE. The V gene lost 4 bases and the J gene lost 4 bases, with 12 bases spanning the gap. CDR3 sequence (DNA): TGTGCCAGCAGCCCCGGACAGTCAAATCAGCCCCAGCATTTT. Residues: CASSPGQSNQPQHF.

CDR3 in amino acids: CSASSRMGRGDTGYTF. For the CDR3, the DNA is TGCAGTGCTAGTTCACGCATGGGGCGGGGAGACACTGGCTACACCTTC. The chain is built from TRBV20-1 and TRBJ1-2, with a weak D call TRBD1 (5 bases). CDR3 size: 16 residues. The germline V and J ends were trimmed by 3 bases and 7 bases, with 24 bases remaining between them. Germline lookup yields CDR1 DFQATT and CDR2 SNEGSKA (reference sequence).

V gene TRBV7-2 combines with J gene TRBJ2-1, with D possibly TRBD1 on 6 matching bases. Germline V CDR1 and CDR2: SGHTA, FQGNSA. This CDR3 is 14 amino acids long. Trimming shortened V by 2 bases and J by 9 bases, and 14 bases separated the two germline ends. In DNA, the CDR3 is TGTGCCAGCAGCTTACGCGTGGGGGCAAGTGAGCAGTTCTTC. This sequence encodes CASSLRVGASEQFF.

This chain connects TRBV15 to TRBJ2-7, with 7 bases matching TRBD1. After removal of 1 base from V and 5 bases from J, the junction contained 11 bases not matched to a gene. The CDR3 spans 16 residues. Per germline, CDR1 LNHNV and CDR2 YYDKDF (reference sequence). CDR3 sequence (DNA): TGTGCCACCAGCAGAGTTGGCGCCAGGGGGTATGACGAGCAGTACTTC. Its translation: CATSRVGARGYDEQYF.

J is TRBJ1-6 and V is TRBV24-1, with TRBD1 matching over 7 bases. After removal of 9 bases from V and 9 bases from J, the junction contained 7 bases not matched to a gene. The CDR3 extends over 13 amino acids. Germline CDR1 reads KGHDR; CDR2 reads SFDVKD. The chain's CDR3 is CATPGTVFSPLHF. The CDR3 DNA follows: TGTGCCACCCCCGGGACAGTCTTTTCACCCCTCCACTTT.

V gene TRBV7-6 combines with J gene TRBJ1-5; weak D call: TRBD1 (5 bases). Trimming stripped 5 bases from V and 2 bases from J, with 13 bases between. CDR3 length: 15 residues. The germline CDR1 and CDR2 sequences are SGHVS and FNYEAQ. CDR3 in amino acids: CASSPGPGGNQPQHF. As DNA, the CDR3 is TGTGCCAGCAGCCCAGGACCGGGGGGCAATCAGCCCCAGCATTTT.

The rearrangement joins TRBV10-3 to TRBJ1-3; maybe TRBD1 (6 bases). The CDR3 runs 14 residues. Germline CDR1 is ENHRY and CDR2 is SYGVKD. V lost 9 bases and J 4 bases, leaving 16 bases between the germline ends. The CDR3 here is CAISWDTSGNTIYF. CDR3 sequence (DNA): TGTGCCATATCTTGGGACACCTCGGGAAACACCATATATTTT.

This clone was seen once. The chain links TRBV6-6 to TRBJ2-5; D is possibly TRBD2 (6 bases). Germline assignment: CDR1 MNHNY and CDR2 SVGAGI (reference sequence). Between the trimmed V and J ends, which lost 10 bases and 5 bases, there was a span of 17 bases. This CDR3 region has 13 residues. CDR3 protein: CATYLRGEETQYF. In DNA, the CDR3 is TGTGCCACCTACTTGCGGGGTGAGGAGACCCAGTACTTC.

The rearrangement uses TRBV4-1 and TRBJ2-5, with TRBD2 matching over 9 bases. V gave up 4 bases and J gave up 7 bases; unmatched junction bases: 7. Germline-derived CDR1 and CDR2 are MGHRA and YSYEKL. This CDR3 spans 14 amino acids. In DNA form, the CDR3 reads TGCGCCAGCAGCCCGCAGACTAGCGGCGGGACCCAGTACTTC. Translating gives CASSPQTSGGTQYF.

The chain couples TRBV19 to TRBJ1-1, with TRBD1 matching over 7 bases. This CDR3 comprises 13 residues. After removal of 4 bases from V and 3 bases from J, the junction contained 2 bases not matched to a gene. The V gene's germline CDR1 is LNHDA and CDR2 SQIVND (reference sequence). The CDR3 reads CASSRQGDTEAFF. CDR3 DNA: TGTGCCAGTAGTAGACAGGGCGACACTGAAGCTTTCTTT.

V usage is TRBV9 and J usage is TRBJ1-1; the D gene is possibly TRBD1 (6 bases). Germline assignment: CDR1 SGDLS and CDR2 YYNGEE. The V end lost 4 bases, the J end lost 2 bases, and 15 bases lay between the germline ends. This CDR3 is built from 15 residues. This CDR3 is CASSRLGQTNTEAFF. Written as DNA, the CDR3 is TGTGCCAGCAGCAGACTGGGACAAACCAACACTGAAGCTTTCTTT.

The chain joins TRBV6-5 to TRBJ1-4; no clear D. CDR3 length: 14 amino acids. Germline assignment: CDR1 MNHEY and CDR2 SVGAGI. Trimming removed 8 bases from V and 5 bases from J, with 15 bases in between. The CDR3 coding sequence is TGTGCCAGCGGAGCCTATTACCCGAATGAAAAACTGTTTTTT. It yields the protein CASGAYYPNEKLFF.

The V and J genes are TRBV6-5 and TRBJ2-5; the match to TRBD2 covers 10 bases. Per the germline V gene, CDR1 is MNHEY and CDR2 is SVGAGI. CDR3 length: 16 residues. After removal of 2 bases from V and 5 bases from J, the junction contained 8 bases not matched to a gene. CDR3 residues: CASSYLGSGGRETQYF. In DNA, the CDR3 is TGTGCCAGCAGTTACCTGGGTAGCGGGGGGCGGGAGACCCAGTACTTC.

The rearrangement joins TRBV10-3 to TRBJ1-2, with TRBD1 as a possible D gene (6 bases). V shed 7 bases and J shed 5 bases, with 17 bases lying between them. The CDR3 covers 14 residues. CDR1 and CDR2 from the germline V gene are ENHRY and SYGVKD. CDR3 bases: TGTGCCATCATGGCCCCACAACAGGGTTATGGCTACACCTTC. Encoded protein: CAIMAPQQGYGYTF.

CDR3 sequence: CASSPREIAGAITYEQYF. The CDR3 DNA is TGTGCCAGCAGCCCACGGGAAATAGCGGGGGCGATTACCTACGAGCAGTACTTC. The V and J genes are TRBV7-8 and TRBJ2-7; 9 bases map to TRBD2. Germline trimming cut 5 bases from V and 2 bases from J; bases unmatched to any gene: 16. Germline V gene data show CDR1 as SGHVS and CDR2 as FQNEAQ. This CDR3 has 18 residues.